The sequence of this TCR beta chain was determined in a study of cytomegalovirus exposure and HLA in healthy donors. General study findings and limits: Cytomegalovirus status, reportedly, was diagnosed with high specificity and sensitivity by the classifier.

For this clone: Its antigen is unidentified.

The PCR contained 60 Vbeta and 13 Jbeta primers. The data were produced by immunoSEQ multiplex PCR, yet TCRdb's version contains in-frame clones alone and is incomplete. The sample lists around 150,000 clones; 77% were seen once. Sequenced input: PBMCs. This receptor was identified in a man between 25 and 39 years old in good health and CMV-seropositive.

DNA for the CDR3: TGTGCCAGCAGCAAAGGCACGGGCGGGGGCACAGATACGCAGTATTTT. It specifies CASSKGTGGGTDTQYF. This chain connects TRBV21-1 to TRBJ2-3; whether TRBD2, the table's D call, matches the DNA was not checked. TRBV21-1 is noted as a pseudogene. CDR3 length: 16 amino acids.